This T cell receptor beta chain was sequenced for a study of T cells in Graves' hyperthyroidism and ophthalmopathy. Study at large: The authors collected peripheral blood at initial diagnosis, before any treatment.

This clonotype was counted at least ten times. The antigen remains unidentified. RNA transcripts were the template for amplifying TCR beta CDR3 regions. HTBI primers were the set used in a first-round RT-PCR of the TCR CDR3. TCRdb reprocessed the multiplex PCR reads with MiXCR, giving one entry per CDR3 protein. Among a few hundred thousand distinct CDR3 sequences listed, about 15% were seen once. Findings and limits, study-wide: The model forecast ophthalmopathy, anticipating it by a median about 6.5 months before onset.

The length of the CDR3 is 15 residues. In germline, CDR1 is SGHTA, CDR2 FQGNSA. Between the trimmed V and J ends, which lost 5 bases and 0 bases, there was a span of 12 bases. The sample was blood. The TCR comes from a woman aged 30 to 39 with Graves' hyperthyroidism. V is TRBV7-2 and J is TRBJ2-3; D may be TRBD2 (5 bases). The DNA for the CDR3 is TGTGCCAGCAGCCCCCGGTCGGGGAGCACAGATACGCAGTATTTT. It yields the protein CASSPRSGSTDTQYF.